This TCR beta chain was sequenced in a study of PD-L1 blockade in urothelial cancer. The table came from immunoSEQ multiplex PCR; TCRdb's copy has only in-frame clones and leaves some out. This sample carries 45,000 or so clones, nearly 90% of them seen once, and the ten largest clones take around 25%. Trimming left V 6 bases short and J 2 bases short, with 13 bases between. The CDR3 has 14 residues. Looked up from germline, CDR1 is MDHEN and CDR2 is SYDVKM. Documented time point: pretreatment peripheral blood. The sequencing here drew on PBMCs, taken around atezolizumab (anti-PD-L1) treatment. The TCR comes from a donor at least 40 years old with urothelial cancer. The chain recombines TRBV28 with TRBJ1-2, with D possibly being TRBD1 (5 bases). The CDR3 region has the DNA TGTGCCAGCAGCCGGCTCGGGGGGAACTATGGCTACACCTTC. Amino acid sequence: CASSRLGGNYGYTF.